The present entry profiles one T cell receptor beta chain with its context. The antigen remains unidentified. The source of the sample is a study of T cell clonotyping in hematopoietic cell transplantation. General study findings and limits: Few recipient clonotypes overlapped donors; over 97% were de novo at given depth.

This CDR3 is built from 14 residues. V dropped 2 bases and J dropped 7 bases, with 12 bases sitting between them. Germline V gene sequence: CDR1 SNHLY, CDR2 FYNNEI. Recipients were bled about 28 days pretransplant and at posttransplant days 30, 100, 180. Assay: immunoSEQ multiplex PCR; the TCRdb copy retains only in-frame clones and omits some. Counted here are some 14,000 clones, about 98% occurring once; the ten biggest clones make up roughly 4%. The chain carries TRBV2 and TRBJ1-5; D call uncertain. Sequenced material: peripheral blood mononuclear cells, taken 30 days after allogeneic stem cell transplant. The TCR was taken from a female patient aged 50-65 years who had an allogeneic stem cell transplant from an unrelated donor, so T cells may come from the graft donor. Some clones in this sample may be carry-over from other donors' samples. The DNA of the CDR3 is TGTGCCAGCAGTGAAAACAAGCGGATCCAGCCCCAGCATTTT. Protein product: CASSENKRIQPQHF.